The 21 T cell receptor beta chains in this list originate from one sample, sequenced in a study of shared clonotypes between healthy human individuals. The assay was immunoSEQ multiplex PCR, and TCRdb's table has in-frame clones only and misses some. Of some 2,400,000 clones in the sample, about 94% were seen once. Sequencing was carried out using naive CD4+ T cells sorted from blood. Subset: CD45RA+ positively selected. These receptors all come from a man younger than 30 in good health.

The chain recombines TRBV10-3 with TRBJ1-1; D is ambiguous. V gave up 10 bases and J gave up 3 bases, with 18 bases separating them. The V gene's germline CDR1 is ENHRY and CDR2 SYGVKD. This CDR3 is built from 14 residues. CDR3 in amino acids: CATRRGLEDTEAFF. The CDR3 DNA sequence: TGTGCCACGAGGCGCGGGTTAGAGGACACTGAAGCTTTCTTT.

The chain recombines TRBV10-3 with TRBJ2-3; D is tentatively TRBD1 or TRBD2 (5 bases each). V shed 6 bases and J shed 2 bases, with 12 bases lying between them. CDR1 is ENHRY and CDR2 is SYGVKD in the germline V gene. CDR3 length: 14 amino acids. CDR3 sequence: CAIRGDGLTDTQYF. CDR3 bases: TGTGCCATCAGAGGGGACGGCCTCACAGATACGCAGTATTTT.

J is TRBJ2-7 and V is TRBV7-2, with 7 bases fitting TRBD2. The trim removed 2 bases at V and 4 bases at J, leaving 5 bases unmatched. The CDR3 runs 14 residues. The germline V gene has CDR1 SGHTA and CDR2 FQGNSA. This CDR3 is CASSLRVSGYEQYF. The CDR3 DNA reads TGTGCCAGCAGCTTAAGAGTTAGCGGGTACGAGCAGTACTTC. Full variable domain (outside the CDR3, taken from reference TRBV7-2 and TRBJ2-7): GAGVSQSPSNKVTEKGKDVELRCDPISGHTALYWYRQSLGQGLEFLIYFQGNSAPDKSGLPSDRFSAERTGGSVSTLTIQRTQQEDSAVYLCASSLRVSGYEQYFGPGTRLTVT.

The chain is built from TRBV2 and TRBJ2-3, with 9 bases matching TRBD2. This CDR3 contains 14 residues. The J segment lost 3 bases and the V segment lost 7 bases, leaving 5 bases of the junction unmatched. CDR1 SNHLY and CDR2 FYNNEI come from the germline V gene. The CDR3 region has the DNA TGTGCCAGCAACCTAGCGGGGCAAACAGATACGCAGTATTTT. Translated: CASNLAGQTDTQYF.

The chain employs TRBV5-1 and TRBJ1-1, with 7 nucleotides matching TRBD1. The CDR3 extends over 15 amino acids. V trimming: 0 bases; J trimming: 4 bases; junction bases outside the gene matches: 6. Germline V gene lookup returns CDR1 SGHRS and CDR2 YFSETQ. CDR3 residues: CASSLVGGQITEAFF. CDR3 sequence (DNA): TGCGCCAGCAGCTTGGTAGGGGGACAGATCACTGAAGCTTTCTTT.

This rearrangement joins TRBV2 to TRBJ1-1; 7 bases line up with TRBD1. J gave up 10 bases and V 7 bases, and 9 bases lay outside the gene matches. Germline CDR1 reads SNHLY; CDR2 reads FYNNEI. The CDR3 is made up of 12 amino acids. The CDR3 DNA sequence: TGTGCCAGCATGAGACAGGGAAGTGTAGCTTTCTTT. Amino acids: CASMRQGSVAFF.

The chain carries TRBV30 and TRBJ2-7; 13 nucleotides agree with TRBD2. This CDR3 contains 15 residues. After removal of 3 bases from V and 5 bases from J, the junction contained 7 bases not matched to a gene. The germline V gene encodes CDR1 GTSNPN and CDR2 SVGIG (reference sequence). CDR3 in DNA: TGTGCCTGGAGCCGACTAGCGGGAGGAGTGCACGAGCAGTACTTC. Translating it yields CAWSRLAGGVHEQYF.

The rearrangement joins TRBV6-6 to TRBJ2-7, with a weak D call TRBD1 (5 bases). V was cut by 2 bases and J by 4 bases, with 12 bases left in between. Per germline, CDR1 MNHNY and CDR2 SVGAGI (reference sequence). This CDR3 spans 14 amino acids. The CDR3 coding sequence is TGTGCCAGCAGTTACGAGGCAGGGCCATACGAGCAGTACTTC. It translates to CASSYEAGPYEQYF.

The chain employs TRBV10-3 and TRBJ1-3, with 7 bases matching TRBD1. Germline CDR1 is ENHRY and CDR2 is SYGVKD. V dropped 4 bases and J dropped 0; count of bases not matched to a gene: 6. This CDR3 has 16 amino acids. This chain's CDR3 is CAISGRQGRSGNTIYF. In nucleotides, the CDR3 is TGTGCCATCAGTGGACGACAGGGCCGCTCTGGAAACACCATATATTTT.

CDR3 sequence: CASSGGQGAVRGKLFF. The DNA for the CDR3 is TGTGCCAGCAGTGGAGGACAGGGGGCCGTTCGGGGAAAACTGTTTTTT. The gene calls are TRBV2 and TRBJ1-4, with TRBD1 identical over 11 bases. This CDR3 spans 16 amino acids. The junction had 11 bases not matched to a gene; V was cut back by 4 bases and J by 10 bases. Per the germline V gene, CDR1 is SNHLY and CDR2 is FYNNEI. Combining the CDR3 with reference TRBV2 and TRBJ1-4 gives the whole variable domain EPEVTQTPSHQVTQMGQEVILRCVPISNHLYFYWYRQILGQKVEFLVSFYNNEISEKSEIFDDQFSVERPDGSNFTLKIRSTKLEDSAMYFCASSGGQGAVRGKLFFGSGTQLSVL.

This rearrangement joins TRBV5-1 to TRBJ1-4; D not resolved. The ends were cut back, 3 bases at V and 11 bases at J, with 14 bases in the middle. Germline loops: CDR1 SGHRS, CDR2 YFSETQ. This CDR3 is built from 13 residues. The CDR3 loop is CASSSLQDGKLFF. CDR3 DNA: TGCGCCAGCAGCTCCCTCCAGGACGGGAAACTGTTTTTT. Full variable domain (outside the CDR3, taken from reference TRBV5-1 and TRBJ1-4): KAGVTQTPRYLIKTRGQQVTLSCSPISGHRSVSWYQQTPGQGLQFLFEYFSETQRNKGNFPGRFSGRQFSNSRSEMNVSTLELGDSALYLCASSSLQDGKLFFGSGTQLSVL.

CDR3 sequence (DNA): TGTGCCAGCAGTTATCGACAGGCCGAAAATTCACCCCTCCACTTT. Its protein product is CASSYRQAENSPLHF. This chain links TRBV6-5 with TRBJ1-6, with D perhaps matching TRBD1 (6 bases). V was shortened by 3 bases and J by 7 bases, with 13 bases between the two germline ends. The CDR3 is made up of 15 amino acids. Germline V gene lookup returns CDR1 MNHEY and CDR2 SVGAGI.

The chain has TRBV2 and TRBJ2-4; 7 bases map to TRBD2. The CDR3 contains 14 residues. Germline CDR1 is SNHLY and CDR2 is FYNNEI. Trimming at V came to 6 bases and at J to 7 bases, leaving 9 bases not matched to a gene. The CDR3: CASSVSGEGNIQYF. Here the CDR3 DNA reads TGTGCCAGCAGCGTGAGCGGGGAGGGGAACATTCAGTACTTC.

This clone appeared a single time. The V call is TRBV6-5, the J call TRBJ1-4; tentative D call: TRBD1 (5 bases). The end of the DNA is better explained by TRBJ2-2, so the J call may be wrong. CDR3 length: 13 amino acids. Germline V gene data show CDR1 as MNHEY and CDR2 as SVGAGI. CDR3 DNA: TGTGCCAGCAGTTACCGGCAGGGCACGGAGCTGTTTTTT. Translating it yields CASSYRQGTELFF.

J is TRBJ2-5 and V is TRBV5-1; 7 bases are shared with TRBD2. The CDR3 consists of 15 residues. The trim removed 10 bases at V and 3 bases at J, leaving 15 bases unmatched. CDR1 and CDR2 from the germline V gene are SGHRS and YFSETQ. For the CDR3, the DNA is TGCGCCCTTTCTACTCCAGCGGGGTGGGAAGAGACCCAGTACTTC. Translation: CALSTPAGWEETQYF.

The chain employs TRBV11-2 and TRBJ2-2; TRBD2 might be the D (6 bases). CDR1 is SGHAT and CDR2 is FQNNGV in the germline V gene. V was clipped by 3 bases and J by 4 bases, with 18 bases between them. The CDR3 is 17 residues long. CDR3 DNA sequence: TGTGCCAGCAGCTTGCTGGCAGGAGCGGGCCTCACCGGGGAGCTGTTTTTT. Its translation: CASSLLAGAGLTGELFF.

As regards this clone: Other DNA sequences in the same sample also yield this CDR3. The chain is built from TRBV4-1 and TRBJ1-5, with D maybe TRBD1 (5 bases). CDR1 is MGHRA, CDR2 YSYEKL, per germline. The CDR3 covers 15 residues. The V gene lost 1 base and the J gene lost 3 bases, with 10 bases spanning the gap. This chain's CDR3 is CASSQADRLNQPQHF. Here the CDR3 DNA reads TGCGCCAGCAGCCAAGCAGACAGACTCAATCAGCCCCAGCATTTT.

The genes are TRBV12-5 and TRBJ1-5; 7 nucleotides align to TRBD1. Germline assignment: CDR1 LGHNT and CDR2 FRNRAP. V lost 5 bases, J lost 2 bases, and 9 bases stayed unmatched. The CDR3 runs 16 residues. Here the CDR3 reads CASGPTGQAGNQPQHF. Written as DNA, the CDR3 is TGTGCTAGTGGTCCCACCGGACAGGCGGGCAATCAGCCCCAGCATTTT.

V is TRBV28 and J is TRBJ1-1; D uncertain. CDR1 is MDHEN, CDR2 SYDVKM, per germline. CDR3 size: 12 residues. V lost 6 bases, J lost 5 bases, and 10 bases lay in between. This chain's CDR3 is CASSPQRTEAFF. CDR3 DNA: TGTGCCAGCAGCCCCCAACGGACTGAAGCTTTCTTT. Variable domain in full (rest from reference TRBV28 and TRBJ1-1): DVKVTQSSRYLVKRTGEKVFLECVQDMDHENMFWYRQDPGLGLRLIYFSYDVKMKEKGDIPEGYSVSREKKERFSLILESASTNQTSMYLCASSPQRTEAFFGQGTRLTVV.

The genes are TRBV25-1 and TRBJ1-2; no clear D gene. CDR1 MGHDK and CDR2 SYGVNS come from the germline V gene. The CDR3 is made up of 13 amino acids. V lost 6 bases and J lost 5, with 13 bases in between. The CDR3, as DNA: TGTGCCAGCAGCGAGGTGGGAGGGTATGGCTACACCTTC. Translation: CASSEVGGYGYTF.

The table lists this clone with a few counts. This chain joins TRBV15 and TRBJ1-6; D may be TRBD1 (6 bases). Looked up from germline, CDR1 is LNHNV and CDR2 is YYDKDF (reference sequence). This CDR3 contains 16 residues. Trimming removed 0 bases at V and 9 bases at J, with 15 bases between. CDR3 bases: TGTGCCACCAGCAGAGATAGGGGGGCACCGAGTTCACCCCTCCACTTT. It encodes CATSRDRGAPSSPLHF. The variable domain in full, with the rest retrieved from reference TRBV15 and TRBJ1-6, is DAMVIQNPRYQVTQFGKPVTLSCSQTLNHNVMYWYQQKSSQAPKLLFHYYDKDFNNEADTPDNFQSRRPNTSFCFLDIRSPGLGDTAMYLCATSRDRGAPSSPLHFGNGTRLTVT.